The 10 T cell receptor beta chains listed next were all sequenced from one sample in a study of blood T cell repertoires in COVID-19. Profiling relied on immunoSEQ multiplex PCR, and the TCRdb table lists in-frame clones only, not all of them. The data show about 200,000 clones, 70% to 90% seen once. Sequenced material: PBMCs or T cells enriched from blood (not recorded which). The receptors shown here come from a woman aged 18-29 years who had recovered from COVID-19.

The chain carries TRBV5-1 and TRBJ2-1; D is perhaps TRBD2 (6 bases). Germline V gene data show CDR1 as SGHRS and CDR2 as YFSETQ. Deletions cut 4 bases from V and 13 bases from J, with 15 bases between. CDR3 size: 12 residues. Written as DNA, the CDR3 is TGCGCCAGCAGCGCATCCGGGACTGCTCAGTTCTTC. Translating gives CASSASGTAQFF.

This chain links TRBV10-3 with TRBJ1-1; 8 nucleotides line up with TRBD1. Germline values: CDR1 ENHRY, CDR2 SYGVKD. The CDR3 extends over 13 amino acids. V gave up 9 bases and J gave up 5 bases; unmatched junction bases: 8. The CDR3 loop is CAMNGQGGTEAFF. CDR3 DNA: TGTGCCATGAACGGACAGGGAGGAACTGAAGCTTTCTTT.

The CDR3 region is CASSIRRTDSNGGYTF. CDR3 in DNA: TGTGCCAGCAGCATCAGAAGGACAGACTCAAACGGTGGCTACACCTTC. The gene calls are TRBV7-2 and TRBJ1-2, with D maybe TRBD1 (6 bases). The CDR3 is 16 residues long. Deletions cut 5 bases from V and 7 bases from J, with 23 bases between. CDR1 and CDR2 (germline): SGHTA, FQGNSA.

The gene calls are TRBV2 and TRBJ1-2, with 7 bases aligning to TRBD1. CDR1 and CDR2 from the germline V gene are SNHLY and FYNNEI. The CDR3 is 14 amino acids. Trimming cost V 5 bases and J 4 bases; bases outside gene matches: 7. CDR3 DNA: TGTGCCAGCAGTAACCAGGGACAGTTCTATGGCTACACCTTC. The encoded protein is CASSNQGQFYGYTF.

The genes are TRBV7-2 and TRBJ1-1; no clear D. The CDR3 is 14 residues long. Deletions cut 6 bases from V and 1 base from J, with 12 bases between. CDR1 SGHTA and CDR2 FQGNSA come from the germline V gene. In DNA, the CDR3 is TGTGCCAGCAGTTCCCAAGCCACGAACACTGAAGCTTTCTTT. As protein: CASSSQATNTEAFF. The full variable domain, completed using reference TRBV7-2 and TRBJ1-1, is GAGVSQSPSNKVTEKGKDVELRCDPISGHTALYWYRQSLGQGLEFLIYFQGNSAPDKSGLPSDRFSAERTGGSVSTLTIQRTQQEDSAVYLCASSSQATNTEAFFGQGTRLTVV.

The V call is TRBV5-1, the J call TRBJ1-1; TRBD1 agrees at 7 bases. V dropped 7 bases and J dropped 3; count of bases not matched to a gene: 12. Germline-derived CDR1 and CDR2 are SGHRS and YFSETQ. The CDR3 covers 15 residues. The CDR3 bases are TGCGCCAGCTCTAGACAGGGAGGTATTGACACTGAAGCTTTCTTT. This sequence encodes CASSRQGGIDTEAFF.

The chain joins TRBV4-1 to TRBJ2-3; tentative D call: TRBD2 (7 bases). V lost 1 base and J lost 1, with 9 bases in between. Germline V lookup: CDR1 MGHRA, CDR2 YSYEKL. This CDR3 has 15 residues. CDR3 in DNA: TGCGCCAGCAGCCAAGGGCGGGGGCGCACAGATACGCAGTATTTT. It yields the protein CASSQGRGRTDTQYF.

The rearrangement uses TRBV9 and TRBJ1-2; D may be TRBD1 (5 bases). Germline CDR1 is SGDLS and CDR2 is YYNGEE. This CDR3 has 14 amino acids. The V and J ends lost 2 bases and 4 bases respectively, with 12 bases between them. For the CDR3, the DNA is TGTGCCAGCAGCGTCTCAGGGTATGGCTATGGCTACACCTTC. It is translated as CASSVSGYGYGYTF.

The chain combines TRBV9 with TRBJ2-1; 9 bases match TRBD2. CDR1 and CDR2 (germline): SGDLS, YYNGEE. The junction had 8 bases not matched to a gene; V was cut back by 3 bases and J by 4 bases. CDR3 length: 16 residues. The CDR3 here is CASSAESSGVYNEQFF. The CDR3 DNA reads as TGTGCCAGCAGCGCAGAGTCTAGCGGGGTATACAATGAGCAGTTCTTC.

The chain joins TRBV9 to TRBJ2-7; 10 bases fit TRBD1. CDR3 length: 15 amino acids. CDR1 and CDR2 (germline): SGDLS, YYNGEE. The junction had 11 bases not matched to a gene; V was cut back by 5 bases and J by 6 bases. The CDR3: CASRNPGQGYSEQYF. DNA of the CDR3: TGTGCCAGCAGGAACCCGGGACAGGGGTATAGCGAGCAGTACTTC.